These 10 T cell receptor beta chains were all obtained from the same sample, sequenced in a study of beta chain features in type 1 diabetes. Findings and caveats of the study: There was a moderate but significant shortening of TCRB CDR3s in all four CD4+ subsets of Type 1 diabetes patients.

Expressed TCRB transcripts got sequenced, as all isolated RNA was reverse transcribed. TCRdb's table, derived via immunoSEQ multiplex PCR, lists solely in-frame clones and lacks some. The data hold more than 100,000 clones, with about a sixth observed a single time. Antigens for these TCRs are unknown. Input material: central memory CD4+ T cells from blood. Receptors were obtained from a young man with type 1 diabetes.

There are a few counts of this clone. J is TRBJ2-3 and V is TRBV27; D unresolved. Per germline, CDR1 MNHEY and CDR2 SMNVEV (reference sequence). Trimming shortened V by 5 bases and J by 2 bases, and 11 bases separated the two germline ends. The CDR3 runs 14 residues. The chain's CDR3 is CASSPWTNTDTQYF. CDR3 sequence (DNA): TGTGCCAGCAGTCCTTGGACCAACACAGATACGCAGTATTTT.

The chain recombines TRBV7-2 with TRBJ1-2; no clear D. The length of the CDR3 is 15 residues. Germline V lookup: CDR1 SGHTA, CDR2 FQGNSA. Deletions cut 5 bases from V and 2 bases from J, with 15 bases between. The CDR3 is CASSLLDNNNYGYTF. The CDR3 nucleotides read TGTGCCAGCAGCCTCCTCGACAACAACAACTATGGCTACACCTTC.

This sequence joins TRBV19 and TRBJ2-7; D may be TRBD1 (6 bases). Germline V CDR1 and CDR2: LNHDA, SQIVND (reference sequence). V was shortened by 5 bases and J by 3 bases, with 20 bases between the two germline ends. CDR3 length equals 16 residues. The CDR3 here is CASSPTGSGTYYEQYF. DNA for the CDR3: TGTGCCAGTAGTCCCACAGGGTCCGGGACCTACTACGAGCAGTACTTC.

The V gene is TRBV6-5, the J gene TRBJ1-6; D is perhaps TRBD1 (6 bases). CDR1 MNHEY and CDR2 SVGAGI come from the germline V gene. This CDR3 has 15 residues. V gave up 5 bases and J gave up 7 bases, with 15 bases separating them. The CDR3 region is CASSGVGGRNSPLHF. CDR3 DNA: TGTGCCAGCAGTGGGGTCGGGGGCCGAAATTCACCCCTCCACTTT.

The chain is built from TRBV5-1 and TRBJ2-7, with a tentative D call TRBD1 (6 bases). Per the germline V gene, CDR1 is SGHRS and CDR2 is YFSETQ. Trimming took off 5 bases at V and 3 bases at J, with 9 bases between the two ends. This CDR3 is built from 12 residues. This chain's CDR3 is CASRLDSYEQYF. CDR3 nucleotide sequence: TGCGCCAGCAGACTGGACAGCTACGAGCAGTACTTC.

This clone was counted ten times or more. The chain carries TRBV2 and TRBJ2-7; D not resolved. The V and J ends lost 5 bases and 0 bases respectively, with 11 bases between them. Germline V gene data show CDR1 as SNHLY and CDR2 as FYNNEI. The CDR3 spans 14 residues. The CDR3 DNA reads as TGTGCCAGCAGTCTTCAGTGGAGCTCCTACGAGCAGTACTTC. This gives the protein CASSLQWSSYEQYF.

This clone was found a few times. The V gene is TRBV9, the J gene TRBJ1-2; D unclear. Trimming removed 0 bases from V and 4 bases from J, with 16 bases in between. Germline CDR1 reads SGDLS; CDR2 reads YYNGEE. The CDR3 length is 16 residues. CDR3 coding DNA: TGTGCCAGCAGCGTAGCTAAATCGACATCCGGCTATGGCTACACCTTC. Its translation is CASSVAKSTSGYGYTF.

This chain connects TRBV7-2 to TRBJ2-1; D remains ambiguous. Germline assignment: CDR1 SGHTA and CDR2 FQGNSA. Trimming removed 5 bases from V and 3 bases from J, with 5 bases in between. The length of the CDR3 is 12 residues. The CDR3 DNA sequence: TGTGCCAGCAGCGAGTACTACAATGAGCAGTTCTTC. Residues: CASSEYYNEQFF.

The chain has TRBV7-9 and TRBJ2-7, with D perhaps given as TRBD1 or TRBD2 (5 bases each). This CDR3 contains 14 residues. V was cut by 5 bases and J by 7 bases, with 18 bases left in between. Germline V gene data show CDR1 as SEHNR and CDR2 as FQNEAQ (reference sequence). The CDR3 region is CASSPGTVRWEQYF. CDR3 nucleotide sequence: TGTGCCAGCAGCCCCGGGACCGTCCGCTGGGAGCAGTACTTC.

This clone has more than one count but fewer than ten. CDR3 sequence: CASSLWASGVDSPLHF. CDR3 DNA: TGTGCCAGCAGTTTATGGGCATCGGGAGTTGATTCACCCCTCCACTTT. The chain combines TRBV27 with TRBJ1-6; D unresolved. Between the trimmed V and J ends, which lost 1 base and 8 bases, there was a span of 15 bases. The CDR3 loop spans 16 amino acids. Germline loops: CDR1 MNHEY, CDR2 SMNVEV (reference sequence).